This entry lists 29 T cell receptor beta chains sequenced from one sample in a study of T cell repertoires in cytomegalovirus infection. TCRdb re-derived calls from the reads in MiXCR, one entry per CDR3 protein. The repertoire has approximately 490,000 distinct CDR3 sequences, approximately 11% of them found once; the top ten carry roughly 10%. Sequenced sample: PBMCs. The receptor source for this set is a human donor in good health (CMV status not recorded). Some clones in this sample may be carry-over from other donors' samples.

The sample holds many counts of this clonotype. The V call is TRBV6-2 or TRBV6-3, the J call TRBJ2-5; 9 nucleotides line up with TRBD2. The J segment lost 4 bases and the V segment lost 2 bases, leaving 5 bases of the junction unmatched. Germline-derived CDR1 and CDR2 are MNHEY and SVGEGT. The CDR3 runs to 15 residues. CDR3 residues: CASSYPSGTGETQYF. In nucleotides, the CDR3 is TGTGCCAGCAGTTACCCTAGCGGGACGGGAGAGACCCAGTACTTC.

In this sample, this clonotype turned up a few times. The chain joins TRBV15 to TRBJ2-3, with 12 nucleotides matching TRBD2. Germline lookup yields CDR1 LNHNV and CDR2 YYDKDF (reference sequence). The V and J ends lost 1 base and 3 bases, in that order; junction bases with no gene match: 5. This CDR3 is 17 amino acids long. CDR3 loop: CATSRVLTSGRTDTQYF. The CDR3 nucleotides are TGTGCCACCAGCAGAGTGCTAACTAGCGGGAGGACAGATACGCAGTATTTT. Filled out from reference TRBV15 and TRBJ2-3, the complete variable domain reads DAMVIQNPRYQVTQFGKPVTLSCSQTLNHNVMYWYQQKSSQAPKLLFHYYDKDFNNEADTPDNFQSRRPNTSFCFLDIRSPGLGDTAMYLCATSRVLTSGRTDTQYFGPGTRLTVL.

CDR3 loop: CASSRWTGTGELFF. CDR3 DNA: TGTGCCAGTAGTAGATGGACCGGAACCGGGGAGCTGTTTTTT. The J gene is TRBJ2-2, the V gene TRBV19, with unresolved D. The V gene's germline CDR1 is LNHDA and CDR2 SQIVND (reference sequence). The CDR3 consists of 14 residues. V was pared by 4 bases and J by 5 bases, with 11 bases between.

This clonotype was seen repeatedly, ten times or more. The chain joins TRBV24-1 to TRBJ2-3, with a weak D call TRBD2 (6 bases). With 9 bases removed from V and 1 base from J, the gap between germline ends came to 13 bases. The CDR3 runs 14 residues. Germline V gene lookup returns CDR1 KGHDR and CDR2 SFDVKD. CDR3 nucleotide sequence: TGTGCCACCGGGTTTTCTAGCGGCACAGATACGCAGTATTTT. Protein sequence: CATGFSSGTDTQYF.

This clonotype was picked up many times. This CDR3 reads CASSRRRGAAETQYF. As DNA, the CDR3 is TGTGCCAGCAGCCGTAGACGGGGGGCTGCGGAGACCCAGTACTTC. The chain carries TRBV5-4 and TRBJ2-5, with D perhaps matching TRBD2 (7 bases). V lost 4 bases to trimming and J lost 5 bases, with 18 bases between them. Germline-derived CDR1 and CDR2 are SGHNT and YYREEE (reference sequence). The CDR3 has 15 amino acids.

This clonotype was found a few times. J is TRBJ1-2 and V is TRBV20-1, with 8 bases fitting TRBD1. The germline CDR1 and CDR2 sequences are DFQATT and SNEGSKA (reference sequence). With V trimmed by 3 bases and J by 6 bases, 6 bases remained unmatched. The CDR3 covers 13 residues. For the CDR3, the DNA is TGCAGTGCTAGGACAGGGGATATCGATGGCTACACCTTC. It specifies CSARTGDIDGYTF.

This clonotype was picked up many times. Written as DNA, the CDR3 is TGTGCCAGCAGTGACACAGGGGCAGAGACCCAGTACTTC. Encoded protein: CASSDTGAETQYF. This chain joins TRBV12-3 or TRBV12-4 and TRBJ2-5; 7 bases map to TRBD1. CDR3 length equals 13 residues. V dropped 5 bases and J dropped 4; count of bases not matched to a gene: 4.

This clonotype was picked up many times. The gene calls are TRBV7-8 and TRBJ2-7; D gene uncertain. V gave up 10 bases and J gave up 2 bases, with 15 bases separating them. This CDR3 is 13 amino acids long. CDR1 and CDR2 (germline): SGHVS, FQNEAQ. CDR3 protein: CAIIGNPTYEQYF. CDR3 nucleotide sequence: TGTGCCATCATAGGTAATCCTACCTACGAGCAGTACTTC.

This clonotype was counted between two and nine times. V gene TRBV19 combines with J gene TRBJ2-2; 9 nucleotides match TRBD1. The V gene end was trimmed by 5 bases and the J gene end by 5 bases; junction bases not matched to a gene: 9. There are 16 residues in the CDR3. The V gene's germline CDR1 is LNHDA and CDR2 SQIVND (reference sequence). CDR3 amino acids: CASSDTGGPRTGELFF. CDR3 DNA sequence: TGTGCCAGTAGTGATACAGGGGGCCCGAGGACCGGGGAGCTGTTTTTT.

This clonotype was seen many times. V usage is TRBV9 and J usage is TRBJ2-1; D possibly corresponds to TRBD2 (6 bases). Germline lookup yields CDR1 SGDLS and CDR2 YYNGEE. CDR3 length: 16 residues. Trimming took off 2 bases at V and 7 bases at J, with 19 bases between the two ends. The CDR3 DNA reads as TGTGCCAGCAGCGTCTTTCGGGGGATTCAGGGAAATGAGCAGTTCTTC. Translating it yields CASSVFRGIQGNEQFF.

This clonotype was seen repeatedly, ten times or more. This rearrangement joins TRBV25-1 to TRBJ2-3, with TRBD2 matching over 14 bases. CDR3 length: 18 amino acids. Per the germline V gene, CDR1 is MGHDK and CDR2 is SYGVNS. The V gene end was trimmed by 4 bases and the J gene end by 0 bases; junction bases not matched to a gene: 6. The CDR3 loop reads CASSAKGLAGVSTDTQYF. In DNA, the CDR3 is TGTGCCAGCAGTGCAAAGGGACTAGCGGGAGTAAGCACAGATACGCAGTATTTT.

This clonotype was detected a few times. This chain uses TRBV6-1 with TRBJ1-2; 10 nucleotides align to TRBD1. Losses at the gene ends were 5 bases for V and 1 base for J; bases not matched to a gene: 4. The CDR3 runs 15 residues. Germline V lookup: CDR1 MNHNS, CDR2 SASEGT. The DNA for the CDR3 is TGTGCCAGCAGTTCCGGGACAGGGGTTAACTATGGCTACACCTTC. As protein: CASSSGTGVNYGYTF.

This clonotype has a count of ten or more. J is TRBJ1-1 and V is TRBV5-6; 7 bases are shared with TRBD1. The V gene's germline CDR1 is SGHDT and CDR2 YYEEEE. V lost 2 bases and J lost 2; bases outside the gene matches: 9. The CDR3 totals 16 residues. CDR3 amino acids: CASSFYLQGVNTEAFF. The CDR3 nucleotides read TGTGCCAGCAGCTTCTATTTGCAGGGGGTAAACACTGAAGCTTTCTTT.

At least ten counts were recorded for this clonotype. This chain uses TRBV6-1 with TRBJ1-1, with no clear D. The CDR3 spans 12 residues. Looked up from germline, CDR1 is MNHNS and CDR2 is SASEGT. The V end lost 3 bases, the J end lost 13 bases, and 15 bases lay between the germline ends. The CDR3 protein is CASSEHTGWGFF. For the CDR3, the DNA is TGTGCCAGCAGTGAGCACACCGGATGGGGTTTCTTT.

This clonotype appeared a few times. The chain combines TRBV27 with TRBJ2-1; 11 bases are shared with TRBD2. The CDR3 is made up of 17 amino acids. Per germline, CDR1 MNHEY and CDR2 SMNVEV (reference sequence). J was trimmed by 7 bases and V by 6 bases; bases with no gene match: 14. The CDR3 protein is CASSQGTSGGGTNEQFF. CDR3 nucleotides: TGTGCCAGCAGCCAGGGGACTAGCGGAGGGGGCACGAATGAGCAGTTCTTC.

CDR3 in DNA: TGTGCCAGCAATGGTGGGACAACCGGGGAGCTGTTTTTT. Translation: CASNGGTTGELFF. This chain joins TRBV9 and TRBJ2-2; TRBD1 might be the D (6 bases). Trimming took 6 bases from V and 5 from J, leaving 11 bases between them. The germline gives CDR1 SGDLS, CDR2 YYNGEE. The CDR3 sequence is 13 residues long.

This clonotype was found a few times. The chain couples TRBV6-1 to TRBJ1-1, with unresolved D. Trimming took off 2 bases at V and 11 bases at J, with 9 bases between the two ends. CDR1 MNHNS and CDR2 SASEGT come from the germline V gene. CDR3 length: 11 amino acids. The CDR3 DNA sequence: TGTGCCAGCAGTGAAATGGGTTCCGCTTTCTTT. It specifies CASSEMGSAFF.

The chain has TRBV9 and TRBJ2-2; the match to TRBD1 covers 12 bases. The CDR3 totals 21 residues. The ends lost 1 base at V and 5 bases at J; junction bases unmatched: 18. The V gene's germline CDR1 is SGDLS and CDR2 YYNGEE. This CDR3 is CASSVPKGGGDRGPTTGELFF. The CDR3 DNA reads as TGTGCCAGCAGCGTACCAAAAGGGGGTGGGGACAGGGGGCCTACAACCGGGGAGCTGTTTTTT.

This clonotype was detected once. V and J are TRBV24-1 and TRBJ2-5; a possible D gene is TRBD2 (5 bases). The CDR3 is 15 amino acids. V lost 7 bases and J lost 1, with 15 bases in between. Germline V CDR1 and CDR2: KGHDR, SFDVKD. CDR3 coding DNA: TGTGCCACCAGCGCGGGTGGTAGTATCCAAGAGACCCAGTACTTC. Protein product: CATSAGGSIQETQYF.

The chain carries TRBV28 and TRBJ1-3; possibly TRBD1 for D (6 bases). Germline CDR1 is MDHEN and CDR2 is SYDVKM. Trimming cost V 1 base and J 8 bases, with 15 bases left between them. This CDR3 is built from 15 residues. The CDR3 bases are TGTGCCAGCAGTTTATACGTAGGGGGATGGGACACCATATATTTT. Amino acids: CASSLYVGGWDTIYF.

There are many counts of this clonotype. The rearrangement links TRBV7-8 to TRBJ1-1, with D perhaps TRBD1 (6 bases). Per the germline V gene, CDR1 is SGHVS and CDR2 is FQNEAQ. Trimming cost V 2 bases and J 2 bases, with 9 bases left between them. The CDR3 is 14 amino acids. The chain's CDR3 is CASSLRTDNTEAFF. CDR3 sequence (DNA): TGTGCCAGCAGCTTACGGACAGATAACACTGAAGCTTTCTTT.

The gene calls are TRBV9 and TRBJ2-3, with TRBD2 identical over 7 bases. The germline CDR1 and CDR2 sequences are SGDLS and YYNGEE. The CDR3 loop spans 15 amino acids. The J segment lost 0 bases and the V segment lost 0 bases, leaving 1 base of the junction unmatched. The CDR3 loop is CASSVGEGSTDTQYF. For the CDR3, the DNA is TGTGCCAGCAGCGTAGGGGAGGGGAGCACAGATACGCAGTATTTT. The full variable domain, rest sourced from reference TRBV9 and TRBJ2-3, is DSGVTQTPKHLITATGQRVTLRCSPRSGDLSVYWYQQSLDQGLQFLIQYYNGEERAKGNILERFSAQQFPDLHSELNLSSLELGDSALYFCASSVGEGSTDTQYFGPGTRLTVL.

The chain's CDR3 is CSVRTSGRNEQFF. The CDR3 region has the DNA TGCAGCGTGAGGACTAGCGGGAGGAATGAGCAGTTCTTC. V gene TRBV29-1 combines with J gene TRBJ2-1, with TRBD2 matching over 14 bases. CDR3 length: 13 amino acids. Looked up from germline, CDR1 is SQVTM and CDR2 is ANQGSEA. J lost 7 bases, V lost 6 bases, and 2 bases had no gene match.

The V call is TRBV18, the J call TRBJ2-5; no definite D call. Germline values: CDR1 KGHSH, CDR2 LQKENI. The CDR3 length is 14 residues. Trimming left V 5 bases short and J 5 bases short, with 15 bases between. In DNA, the CDR3 is TGTGCCAGCTCAGCGGCCGGTATGGGGGAGACCCAGTACTTC. The encoded protein is CASSAAGMGETQYF.

J is TRBJ1-2 and V is TRBV5-1; TRBD1 matches at 10 bases. The trim removed 4 bases at V and 7 bases at J, leaving 4 bases unmatched. This CDR3 is built from 13 residues. Germline assignment: CDR1 SGHRS and CDR2 YFSETQ. CDR3 sequence: CASSRQGAGGYTF. CDR3 coding DNA: TGCGCCAGCAGCAGACAGGGGGCAGGTGGCTACACCTTC.

In this sample, this clonotype turned up many times. The chain employs TRBV11-2 and TRBJ2-1; TRBD2 aligns across 13 bases. V lost 0 bases to trimming and J lost 9 bases; unmatched junction nucleotides: 2. The CDR3 totals 15 residues. Looked up from germline, CDR1 is SGHAT and CDR2 is FQNNGV. This CDR3 reads CASSLEGLAGIEQFF. The CDR3, as DNA: TGTGCCAGCAGCTTAGAGGGACTAGCGGGAATTGAGCAGTTCTTC.

This clonotype was seen ten or more times. The chain has TRBV5-1 and TRBJ2-3; D is possibly TRBD2 (5 bases). The CDR3 is 13 residues long. V lost 8 bases and J 6 bases, leaving 16 bases between the germline ends. Per the germline V gene, CDR1 is SGHRS and CDR2 is YFSETQ. In DNA form, the CDR3 reads TGCGCCAGTTCCTGGCGGGCCGGGGATACGCAGTATTTT. Amino acids: CASSWRAGDTQYF.

The rearrangement joins TRBV29-1 to TRBJ2-7; the match to TRBD2 covers 12 bases. Germline V gives CDR1 SQVTM, CDR2 ANQGSEA. J gave up 7 bases and V 5 bases, and 6 bases lay outside the gene matches. CDR3 length equals 13 residues. Here the CDR3 reads CSVYRTSGAEQYF. CDR3 DNA sequence: TGCAGCGTTTACAGGACTAGCGGGGCAGAGCAGTACTTC.

This clonotype was picked up a small number of times. The V gene is TRBV29-1, the J gene TRBJ2-3; 11 nucleotides match TRBD2. Germline CDR1 reads SQVTM; CDR2 reads ANQGSEA. The CDR3 contains 17 residues. V lost 5 bases to trimming and J lost 0 bases; unmatched junction nucleotides: 10. CDR3 nucleotides: TGCAGCGTTCGATCTAGCGGGGGGCTCCCAAGCACAGATACGCAGTATTTT. Protein product: CSVRSSGGLPSTDTQYF.